The entry below gives a single T cell receptor (beta chain) sequence along with its context. In the source study's methods: Amplification of reference gene primers provided the estimated nucleated cell counts. The table came from immunoSEQ multiplex PCR; TCRdb's copy has only in-frame clones and leaves some out. D and trimming come from the DNA, and the V and J calls and clone size come from that table. The sample has 150,000 to 200,000 clones, 80% to 90% seen once. Seattle participants joined during active infection and were tracked over time. The record originates from a study of blood T cell repertoires in COVID-19. From germline, CDR1 is SGHNT and CDR2 YENEEA. CDR3 size: 14 residues. Trimming left V 5 bases short and J 10 bases short, with 17 bases between.

The chain combines TRBV11-3 with TRBJ1-4; D remains unclear. The TCR comes from a woman in her sixties with COVID-19, enrolled during active disease. Material for sequencing was peripheral blood. CDR3 sequence: CASSQRTGHGKLFF. Written as DNA, the CDR3 is TGTGCCAGCAGCCAGCGGACCGGGCACGGAAAACTGTTTTTT.